Shown below are 14 T cell receptor beta chains from a single sample sequenced in a study of cytomegalovirus exposure and HLA in healthy donors (dated by TCRdb to the late 2010s). The library was generated by the immunoSEQ multiplex PCR assay. TCRdb provides this immuneACCESS table in a form limited to in-frame rearrangements. Some clones are lacking; in checked studies, under half of them reflect an unresolved V gene, and why the rest are absent is not known. The sample has about 73,000 clones on record, approximately 96% of them singletons. The ten largest account for 3% to 3.5% of the sample. The specimen sequenced was PBMCs. These receptors were taken from a man in his late teens or twenties in good health and CMV-seronegative.

The chain employs TRBV6-1 and TRBJ2-4; 8 bases align to TRBD1. The CDR3 spans 16 residues. Trimming took 4 bases from V and 9 from J; bases not matched to a gene: 14. The germline gives CDR1 MNHNS, CDR2 SASEGT. CDR3 sequence (DNA): TGTGCCAGCAGTGCCACCACCGGGACAGGCACTGGCATTCAGTACTTC. Translated: CASSATTGTGTGIQYF.

This rearrangement joins TRBV5-4 to TRBJ2-7, with a tentative D call TRBD1 (5 bases). From germline, CDR1 is SGHNT and CDR2 YYREEE (reference sequence). V lost 1 base and J 5 bases, leaving 10 bases between the germline ends. The CDR3 is 13 amino acids. CDR3 DNA sequence: TGTGCCAGCAGCTTGACAGGTTCTAACGAGCAGTACTTC. It translates to CASSLTGSNEQYF.

V is TRBV6-1 and J is TRBJ1-4; 7 nucleotides align to TRBD1. The V gene's germline CDR1 is MNHNS and CDR2 SASEGT. V lost 11 bases to trimming and J lost 0 bases; unmatched junction nucleotides: 9. The length of the CDR3 is 15 residues. The CDR3 nucleotides read TGTGCCGAGGGGCAGGGGGTAGCAACTAATGAAAAACTGTTTTTT. Translation gives CAEGQGVATNEKLFF.

This sequence joins TRBV6-5 and TRBJ1-1, with TRBD1 matching over 8 bases. Germline V CDR1 and CDR2: MNHEY, SVGAGI. The CDR3 covers 14 residues. Losses at the gene ends were 6 bases for V and 1 base for J; bases not matched to a gene: 4. CDR3 residues: CASRETGANTEAFF. The CDR3 DNA reads TGTGCCAGCAGGGAGACAGGGGCGAACACTGAAGCTTTCTTT.

This rearrangement joins TRBV5-1 to TRBJ2-7; 7 bases map to TRBD1. Germline CDR1 SGHRS, CDR2 YFSETQ. The CDR3 is 15 residues long. V lost 4 bases, J lost 2 bases, and 9 bases stayed unmatched. The DNA of the CDR3 is TGCGCCAGCAGCGGACAGACCGGGACAGCCTACGAGCAGTACTTC. It specifies CASSGQTGTAYEQYF.

V is TRBV28 and J is TRBJ1-2; a weak D match, TRBD1 (5 bases). CDR3 length equals 17 residues. The V end was cut by 6 bases, the J end by 4 bases, with 24 bases between. In germline, CDR1 is MDHEN, CDR2 SYDVKM. In DNA form, the CDR3 reads TGTGCCAGCAGATACGGAGACAGCCATAGCCTCAGCTATGGCTACACCTTC. Its protein product is CASRYGDSHSLSYGYTF.

This chain joins TRBV27 and TRBJ2-7, with 11 positions matching TRBD1. The CDR3 sequence is 16 residues long. Per germline, CDR1 MNHEY and CDR2 SMNVEV (reference sequence). With V trimmed by 6 bases and J by 3 bases, 10 bases remained unmatched. CDR3 loop: CASSLTGTGGYYEQYF. In DNA, the CDR3 is TGTGCCAGCAGCCTAACCGGGACAGGGGGTTACTACGAGCAGTACTTC.

The chain recombines TRBV5-6 with TRBJ1-6; D unresolved. V was clipped by 4 bases and J by 7 bases, with 6 bases between them. This CDR3 comprises 12 residues. Germline V lookup: CDR1 SGHDT, CDR2 YYEEEE. CDR3 nucleotide sequence: TGTGCCAGCAGCGCAGAAAATTCACCCCTCCACTTT. As protein: CASSAENSPLHF.

The chain combines TRBV2 with TRBJ1-5; 11 bases agree with TRBD1. The CDR3 extends over 16 amino acids. CDR1 and CDR2 from the germline V gene are SNHLY and FYNNEI. Trimming cost V 3 bases and J 6 bases; bases outside gene matches: 7. DNA for the CDR3: TGTGCCAGCAGTGAGCTGGACAGGGGGCTTGGTCAGCCCCAGCATTTT. It is translated as CASSELDRGLGQPQHF.

The J gene is TRBJ2-7, the V gene TRBV5-1; maybe TRBD1 (5 bases). The CDR3 is made up of 17 amino acids. V shed 1 base and J shed 5 bases, with 22 bases lying between them. Germline V gives CDR1 SGHRS, CDR2 YFSETQ. The CDR3 DNA reads TGCGCCAGCAGCTTGATTCCAGTGGGGCAGGGAAGGGACGAGCAGTACTTC. Encoded protein: CASSLIPVGQGRDEQYF. Full variable domain (rest looked up from reference TRBV5-1 and TRBJ2-7): KAGVTQTPRYLIKTRGQQVTLSCSPISGHRSVSWYQQTPGQGLQFLFEYFSETQRNKGNFPGRFSGRQFSNSRSEMNVSTLELGDSALYLCASSLIPVGQGRDEQYFGPGTRLTVT.

The CDR3 coding sequence is TGTGCCAGCAGCCCGGACAGTTTGAACACTGAAGCTTTCTTT. Protein: CASSPDSLNTEAFF. The rearrangement uses TRBV7-2 and TRBJ1-1; possibly TRBD1 for D (6 bases). The CDR3 totals 14 residues. V was shortened by 5 bases and J by 0 bases, with 10 bases between the two germline ends. Germline CDR1 reads SGHTA; CDR2 reads FQGNSA. Full variable domain (rest looked up from reference TRBV7-2 and TRBJ1-1): GAGVSQSPSNKVTEKGKDVELRCDPISGHTALYWYRQSLGQGLEFLIYFQGNSAPDKSGLPSDRFSAERTGGSVSTLTIQRTQQEDSAVYLCASSPDSLNTEAFFGQGTRLTVV.

The V call is TRBV4-2, the J call TRBJ1-5, with D perhaps TRBD1 (5 bases). Trimming stripped 0 bases from V and 15 bases from J, with 15 bases between. Germline V gives CDR1 LGHNA, CDR2 YNFKEQ. The CDR3 is 13 amino acids. The CDR3 reads CASSQDREGRRHF. The CDR3 DNA follows: TGTGCCAGCAGCCAAGATCGGGAGGGGCGGAGGCATTTT.

The chain couples TRBV4-2 to TRBJ2-1, with D perhaps matching TRBD2 (6 bases). This CDR3 comprises 14 residues. V gave up 0 bases and J gave up 6 bases, with 9 bases separating them. Germline CDR1 and CDR2: LGHNA and YNFKEQ. CDR3 nucleotide sequence: TGTGCCAGCAGCCAAGAACGGGGGACCAATGAGCAGTTCTTC. Protein sequence: CASSQERGTNEQFF.

The chain is built from TRBV19 and TRBJ1-2; D gene uncertain. Trimming shortened V by 9 bases and J by 4 bases, and 18 bases separated the two germline ends. The CDR3 is 14 amino acids. Germline CDR1 and CDR2: LNHDA and SQIVND (reference sequence). The CDR3 sequence: CASLAPATTYGYTF. The CDR3 DNA reads TGTGCCAGCCTGGCCCCTGCGACAACCTATGGCTACACCTTC.